This record concerns one TCR beta chain sequence. Its antigen is unidentified. This CDR3 is 13 amino acids long. From germline, CDR1 is SGHTA and CDR2 FQGNSA. The ends were cut back, 4 bases at V and 8 bases at J, with 14 bases in the middle. This sample is drawn from a study of cytomegalovirus exposure and HLA in healthy donors. Study findings and constraints: CMV serostatus stood as the only immune exposure information on hand. Reportedly, TCR beta sequences accurately predicted HLA-A and HLA-B alleles in most subjects.

Both 60 Vbeta primers and 13 Jbeta primers went into the PCR. Authors' data handling: Tens of millions of unique TCR beta chains, approximately 11 million of them shared, were counted by a later analysis. The assay was immunoSEQ multiplex PCR, and TCRdb's table has in-frame clones only and misses some. That table is the source of V, J and clone size, and D and trimming were worked out from the DNA. The sample has under 250,000 clones; around 80% are singletons. The V call is TRBV7-2, the J call TRBJ1-2; D might be TRBD1 (5 bases). The sequence was collected from a boy younger than 18 in good health and CMV-seronegative. The sequenced sample consisted of PBMCs. The CDR3 DNA is TGTGCCAGCAGCTCGGACAATTCCGCCGGCTACACCTTC. The encoded protein is CASSSDNSAGYTF.